Many counts were recorded for the clone carrying this T cell receptor (beta chain). Its matching antigen is unknown. This record comes from a study of T cell repertoires in cytomegalovirus infection. Study as a whole: Based on public TCR beta signatures, there were indications of CMV infection and of a matching HLA type.

Using its own MiXCR run on the reads, TCRdb lists one record per CDR3 protein. The repertoire holds about 260,000 distinct CDR3 sequences, roughly 15% seen once, with around 8.1% in the top ten. Study-wide findings and caveats: Public TCR beta family frequency separated CMV-and-HLA carriers, including in an independent cohort. The ex vivo response was dominated by HLA-C-restricted CMV-specific TCR beta clonotypes.

The V gene's germline CDR1 is SGHTA and CDR2 FQGNSA. This CDR3 contains 15 residues. The V and J ends lost 1 base and 5 bases respectively, with 12 bases between them. The rearrangement links TRBV7-2 to TRBJ1-5; possible D gene TRBD1, 5 bases. This clonotype was sampled from a human donor in good health (CMV status not recorded). Some clones in this sample may be carry-over from other donors' samples. Source material: PBMCs. The DNA of the CDR3 is TGTGCCAGCAGCTTAGTGGGGGGTATAGATCAGCCCCAGCATTTT. It specifies CASSLVGGIDQPQHF.